This entry describes one T cell receptor beta chain. V was cut by 3 bases and J by 2 bases, with 17 bases left in between. There are 16 residues in the CDR3. The germline V gene encodes CDR1 SGDLS and CDR2 YYNGEE. This specimen comes from a study of blood T cell repertoires in COVID-19. Using immunoSEQ multiplex PCR, the repertoire was profiled, and TCRdb retains in-frame clones only, with some absent. The sample holds a few hundred thousand clones, around 89% seen once. This receptor was taken from a woman under 40 who had recovered from COVID-19. Sequencing was performed on PBMCs or T cells enriched from blood (not recorded which). The chain couples TRBV9 to TRBJ1-1; perhaps TRBD1 as D (5 bases). This CDR3 is CASSGVGGVINTEAFF. The CDR3, as DNA: TGTGCCAGCAGCGGCGTGGGGGGAGTAATAAACACTGAAGCTTTCTTT. The complete variable domain, with remaining parts taken from reference TRBV9 and TRBJ1-1, reads DSGVTQTPKHLITATGQRVTLRCSPRSGDLSVYWYQQSLDQGLQFLIQYYNGEERAKGNILERFSAQQFPDLHSELNLSSLELGDSALYFCASSGVGGVINTEAFFGQGTRLTVV.